This entry lists 15 T cell receptor beta chains sequenced from one sample in a study of cytomegalovirus exposure and HLA in healthy donors. The protocol was immunoSEQ multiplex PCR, while the TCRdb copy is restricted to in-frame clones and leaves out a portion. The sample holds tens of thousands of clones, 85% to 95% seen once. The sequenced sample was PBMCs. The source of these receptors is a woman under 30 in good health and CMV-seronegative.

The J gene is TRBJ1-2, the V gene TRBV6-5; 7 bases agree with TRBD1. The CDR3 covers 14 residues. In germline, CDR1 is MNHEY, CDR2 SVGAGI. V shed 4 bases, J shed 5 bases, and the junction held 7 bases outside the gene matches. The CDR3 protein is CASSSWTGRYGYTF. Written as DNA, the CDR3 is TGTGCCAGCAGTTCTTGGACAGGCCGGTATGGCTACACCTTC.

J is TRBJ1-5 and V is TRBV6-4; 11 nucleotides match TRBD1. V was pared by 3 bases and J by 5 bases, with 0 bases of the junction left unmatched. Germline loops: CDR1 MRHNA, CDR2 SNTAGT. The CDR3 length is 14 residues. The CDR3 DNA follows: TGTGCCAGCAGTGAGGACAGGGGGCATCAGCCCCAGCATTTT. Encoded protein: CASSEDRGHQPQHF.

This chain connects TRBV4-3 to TRBJ1-2; no reliable D call. Germline CDR1 and CDR2: LGHNA and YSLEER. This CDR3 is 15 amino acids long. V was shortened by 4 bases and J by 5 bases, with 17 bases between the two germline ends. The DNA of the CDR3 is TGCGCCAGCAGCCCGGCGGGCAGCCTAAGTTATGGCTACACCTTC. Translating it yields CASSPAGSLSYGYTF.

This chain joins TRBV7-8 and TRBJ2-3; D is perhaps TRBD1 (5 bases). CDR1 is SGHVS and CDR2 is FQNEAQ in the germline V gene. The CDR3 contains 16 residues. The ends were cut back, 1 base at V and 0 bases at J, with 11 bases in the middle. The CDR3 loop reads CASSLERTRSTDTQYF. Here the CDR3 DNA reads TGTGCCAGCAGCTTAGAGAGGACACGGAGCACAGATACGCAGTATTTT.

The sample holds one count of this clone. This chain links TRBV6-5 with TRBJ2-1; a possible D gene is TRBD2 (5 bases). V shed 2 bases and J shed 0 bases, with 11 bases lying between them. The germline CDR1 and CDR2 sequences are MNHEY and SVGAGI. The CDR3 contains 16 residues. The CDR3 region has the DNA TGTGCCAGCAGTTACGGGTCGGGGAGCTCCTACAATGAGCAGTTCTTC. Translated, it gives CASSYGSGSSYNEQFF.

V is TRBV5-1 and J is TRBJ2-7; TRBD1 aligns across 11 bases. CDR3 size: 15 residues. Germline-derived CDR1 and CDR2 are SGHRS and YFSETQ. The trim removed 4 bases at V and 3 bases at J, leaving 6 bases unmatched. DNA of the CDR3: TGCGCCAGCAGCCTCACCGGGACAGGGGGCTACGAGCAGTACTTC. Translation: CASSLTGTGGYEQYF.

The chain employs TRBV5-1 and TRBJ2-3; no clear D. CDR3 length: 14 residues. Germline loops: CDR1 SGHRS, CDR2 YFSETQ. V was pared by 1 base and J by 0 bases, with 6 bases between. The CDR3 DNA reads TGCGCCAGCAGCTTGTGGGCTAGCACAGATACGCAGTATTTT. It is translated as CASSLWASTDTQYF.

The chain carries TRBV27 and TRBJ2-2, with a possible D match to TRBD2 (5 bases). From germline, CDR1 is MNHEY and CDR2 SMNVEV (reference sequence). V was clipped by 7 bases and J by 0 bases, with 12 bases between them. The CDR3 has 15 amino acids. CDR3 residues: CASKRRPANTGELFF. The CDR3 coding sequence is TGTGCCAGCAAGAGGAGGCCAGCGAACACCGGGGAGCTGTTTTTT.

The CDR3 nucleotides read TGTGCCAGCAGTAGCGGGATTAAAGAGACCCAGTACTTC. Residues: CASSSGIKETQYF. This chain connects TRBV7-2 to TRBJ2-5; 8 bases fit TRBD2. From germline, CDR1 is SGHTA and CDR2 FQGNSA. The CDR3 length is 13 residues. With V trimmed by 6 bases and J by 3 bases, 3 bases remained unmatched.

This clone showed up just once. The J gene is TRBJ1-6, the V gene TRBV4-3; unclear D gene. CDR1 is LGHNA, CDR2 YSLEER, per germline. V lost 1 base, J lost 9 bases, and 19 bases lay in between. This CDR3 is 17 amino acids long. The CDR3 region is CASSQVSQKLTISPLHF. As DNA, the CDR3 is TGCGCCAGCAGCCAAGTATCACAGAAACTTACCATTTCACCCCTCCACTTT.

The chain combines TRBV25-1 with TRBJ2-1; D call uncertain. Trimming pared 1 base from V and 10 bases from J, leaving 8 bases between. The CDR3 has 12 amino acids. The germline gives CDR1 MGHDK, CDR2 SYGVNS. CDR3 bases: TGTGCCAGCAGTGAATCTATAAAAGAGCAGTTCTTC. The encoded protein is CASSESIKEQFF.

The chain is built from TRBV9 and TRBJ2-3; 7 bases align to TRBD1. V trimming: 1 base; J trimming: 1 base; junction bases outside the gene matches: 6. CDR3 length: 16 amino acids. Germline V gives CDR1 SGDLS, CDR2 YYNGEE. The CDR3 DNA follows: TGTGCCAGCAGCGTACGCCAGGACAGGCGCACAGATACGCAGTATTTT. Its protein is CASSVRQDRRTDTQYF.

The chain couples TRBV15 to TRBJ1-1, with 8 bases aligning to TRBD1. The J segment lost 4 bases and the V segment lost 3 bases, leaving 16 bases of the junction unmatched. The germline V gene has CDR1 LNHNV and CDR2 YYDKDF (reference sequence). This CDR3 is 18 amino acids long. The CDR3 bases are TGTGCCACCAGCAGGGCCCAGGGGGATACAGGGGGGAGCACTGAAGCTTTCTTT. Translated, it gives CATSRAQGDTGGSTEAFF.

The chain carries TRBV6-5 and TRBJ1-1; 8 positions agree with TRBD1. Germline assignment: CDR1 MNHEY and CDR2 SVGAGI. V trimming: 4 bases; J trimming: 0 bases; junction bases outside the gene matches: 1. There are 14 residues in the CDR3. The CDR3 DNA follows: TGTGCCAGCAGTTCGGGACAGGTGAACACTGAAGCTTTCTTT. Its protein product is CASSSGQVNTEAFF.

The V and J genes are TRBV5-1 and TRBJ1-5; a possible D gene is TRBD1 (6 bases). This CDR3 has 17 residues. CDR1 is SGHRS, CDR2 YFSETQ, per germline. V gave up 3 bases and J gave up 3 bases, with 19 bases separating them. This chain's CDR3 is CASSSRTCRGTNQPQHF. For the CDR3, the DNA is TGCGCCAGCAGCTCTAGGACCTGCAGGGGCACCAATCAGCCCCAGCATTTT.